The 19 T cell receptor beta chains below all came from one sample that was sequenced in a study of blood T cell repertoires in COVID-19. Method: immunoSEQ multiplex PCR; TCRdb's copy keeps in-frame clones and lacks some. There are roughly 66,000 clones in the sample; roughly 80% occur only once, and under 7% lies in the top ten. Material: peripheral blood. These receptors were collected from a man in his sixties with acute or convalescent COVID-19.

The chain combines TRBV4-3 with TRBJ1-2; 8 bases line up with TRBD1. This CDR3 is 14 amino acids long. In germline, CDR1 is LGHNA, CDR2 YSLEER. Trimming removed 0 bases from V and 8 bases from J; junction bases left unmatched: 5. CDR3 in amino acids: CASSQEGQVRGYTF. CDR3 coding DNA: TGCGCCAGCAGCCAAGAGGGACAGGTCAGGGGCTACACCTTC.

This clone was seen only a few times. J is TRBJ2-5 and V is TRBV2, with D uncertain. Looked up from germline, CDR1 is SNHLY and CDR2 is FYNNEI. V was cut by 0 bases and J by 9 bases, with 8 bases left in between. The CDR3 sequence is 12 residues long. The CDR3 DNA follows: TGTGCCAGCAGTGAAGCGCAGATACCCCAGTACTTC. It encodes CASSEAQIPQYF.

The chain employs TRBV19 and TRBJ1-2; D perhaps matches TRBD1 (6 bases). The CDR3 has 13 amino acids. Germline CDR1 is LNHDA and CDR2 is SQIVND (reference sequence). V lost 5 bases, J lost 6 bases, and 13 bases lay in between. DNA of the CDR3: TGTGCCAGTAGTCGAGCAGGGGTGGATGGCTACACCTTC. Translated, it gives CASSRAGVDGYTF.

The CDR3 here is CAWSVRGRGASEAFF. Written as DNA, the CDR3 is TGTGCCTGGAGTGTACGAGGCAGGGGAGCGTCTGAAGCTTTCTTT. The chain has TRBV30 and TRBJ1-1; tentative D call: TRBD1 (6 bases). Looked up from germline, CDR1 is GTSNPN and CDR2 is SVGIG (reference sequence). CDR3 length: 15 residues. The germline V and J ends were trimmed by 0 bases and 6 bases, with 17 bases remaining between them. The full variable domain, its missing parts supplied by reference TRBV30 and TRBJ1-1, is SQTIHQWPATLVQPVGSPLSLECTVEGTSNPNLYWYRQAAGRGLQLLFYSVGIGQISSEVPQNLSASRPQDRQFILSSKKLLLSDSGFYLCAWSVRGRGASEAFFGQGTRLTVV.

This clone occurred once. This rearrangement joins TRBV7-7 to TRBJ2-5; 10 bases are shared with TRBD1. Trimming cost V 5 bases and J 5 bases; bases outside gene matches: 11. Germline V gene lookup returns CDR1 SSHAT and CDR2 FNYEAQ (reference sequence). This CDR3 has 16 residues. The CDR3 bases are TGTGCCAGCAGCCTAGGATCGGGACAGGGGACGGAGACCCAGTACTTC. Its protein product is CASSLGSGQGTETQYF.

V usage is TRBV18 and J usage is TRBJ1-2; 7 bases fit TRBD1. Germline values: CDR1 KGHSH, CDR2 LQKENI. Unmatched junction bases numbered 17, after V lost 5 bases and J lost 8 bases. This CDR3 has 16 residues. CDR3 nucleotide sequence: TGTGCCAGCTCAGGGACGCACGGGACAGATGACGGCGGCTACACCTTC. Protein sequence: CASSGTHGTDDGGYTF.

V is TRBV18 and J is TRBJ1-5, with TRBD1 matching over 7 bases. CDR3 length equals 14 residues. Trimming took 5 bases from V and 11 from J; bases not matched to a gene: 12. CDR1 KGHSH and CDR2 LQKENI come from the germline V gene. DNA of the CDR3: TGTGCCAGCTCAACCGGGACAGCAAGGCGGTCCCAGCATTTT. Translating it yields CASSTGTARRSQHF.

This chain links TRBV5-4 with TRBJ2-2; the match to TRBD2 covers 7 bases. From germline, CDR1 is SGHNT and CDR2 YYREEE (reference sequence). The length of the CDR3 is 16 residues. The junction had 9 bases not matched to a gene; V was cut back by 6 bases and J by 1 base. The CDR3: CASTLEGGRNTGELFF. The CDR3 DNA sequence: TGTGCCAGCACCCTGGAGGGAGGGAGGAACACCGGGGAGCTGTTTTTT.

The chain is built from TRBV18 and TRBJ2-3; no clear D. Trimming stripped 5 bases from V and 0 bases from J, with 6 bases between. The CDR3 sequence is 13 residues long. Germline values: CDR1 KGHSH, CDR2 LQKENI. The CDR3 nucleotides are TGTGCCAGCTCAGGCCAGAGCACAGATACGCAGTATTTT. Protein sequence: CASSGQSTDTQYF.

The chain has TRBV19 and TRBJ2-7; D is ambiguous. The CDR3 extends over 12 amino acids. The ends were cut back, 0 bases at V and 4 bases at J, with 4 bases in the middle. Germline values: CDR1 LNHDA, CDR2 SQIVND (reference sequence). CDR3: CASSIDAYEQYF. CDR3 DNA sequence: TGTGCCAGTAGTATAGATGCGTACGAGCAGTACTTC. Full variable domain (remainder filled in from reference TRBV19 and TRBJ2-7): DGGITQSPKYLFRKEGQNVTLSCEQNLNHDAMYWYRQDPGQGLRLIYYSQIVNDFQKGDIAEGYSVSREKKESFPLTVTSAQKNPTAFYLCASSIDAYEQYFGPGTRLTVT.

The chain combines TRBV12-3 or TRBV12-4 with TRBJ2-5; D remains ambiguous. The CDR3 covers 11 residues. Trimming removed 3 bases from V and 5 bases from J, with 4 bases in between. The CDR3 protein is CASSFLETQYF. The CDR3 DNA sequence: TGTGCCAGCAGTTTTCTTGAGACCCAGTACTTC.

A single count supports this clone. The chain combines TRBV30 with TRBJ1-3, with 7 bases that match TRBD1. The CDR3 is 14 amino acids. Per the germline V gene, CDR1 is GTSNPN and CDR2 is SVGIG (reference sequence). V shed 3 bases, J shed 2 bases, and the junction held 4 bases outside the gene matches. CDR3 DNA: TGTGCCTGGAGGAGACAGGGCGCTGGAAACACCATATATTTT. The encoded protein is CAWRRQGAGNTIYF. Full variable domain (remainder filled in from reference TRBV30 and TRBJ1-3): SQTIHQWPATLVQPVGSPLSLECTVEGTSNPNLYWYRQAAGRGLQLLFYSVGIGQISSEVPQNLSASRPQDRQFILSSKKLLLSDSGFYLCAWRRQGAGNTIYFGEGSWLTVV.

The chain employs TRBV6-5 and TRBJ2-5; D may be TRBD1 (5 bases). CDR1 MNHEY and CDR2 SVGAGI come from the germline V gene. V lost 6 bases and J lost 5, with 19 bases in between. CDR3 length: 15 amino acids. The CDR3 protein is CASSRTWGSRETQYF. CDR3 in DNA: TGTGCCAGCAGCCGAACCTGGGGCTCGAGGGAGACCCAGTACTTC.

The chain links TRBV9 to TRBJ1-2; D is unresolved. Per the germline V gene, CDR1 is SGDLS and CDR2 is YYNGEE. CDR3 size: 14 residues. V was cut by 0 bases and J by 4 bases, with 10 bases left in between. CDR3 loop: CASSVDSPTYGYTF. The CDR3 region has the DNA TGTGCCAGCAGCGTAGACAGTCCCACCTATGGCTACACCTTC.

The chain carries TRBV2 and TRBJ2-5; D might be TRBD2 (6 bases). This CDR3 spans 15 amino acids. Per the germline V gene, CDR1 is SNHLY and CDR2 is FYNNEI. V gave up 5 bases and J gave up 4 bases, with 17 bases separating them. Written as DNA, the CDR3 is TGTGCCAGCAGTACAGCGGCGGGGTCAGGAGAGACCCAGTACTTC. This translates into CASSTAAGSGETQYF.

V and J are TRBV18 and TRBJ1-3; tentative D call: TRBD1 (5 bases). This CDR3 contains 16 residues. Germline assignment: CDR1 KGHSH and CDR2 LQKENI. Trimming removed 0 bases at V and 4 bases at J, with 13 bases between. CDR3 in amino acids: CASSPPKQVNGNTIYF. CDR3 in DNA: TGTGCCAGCTCACCACCGAAACAGGTGAACGGAAACACCATATATTTT. The full variable domain, its missing parts supplied by reference TRBV18 and TRBJ1-3, is NAGVMQNPRHLVRRRGQEARLRCSPMKGHSHVYWYRQLPEEGLKFMVYLQKENIIDESGMPKERFSAEFPKEGPSILRIQQVVRGDSAAYFCASSPPKQVNGNTIYFGEGSWLTVV.

As for this clone: In the same sample, other DNA sequences code for this CDR3. The rearrangement uses TRBV25-1 and TRBJ1-4; no definite D call. Trimming took off 3 bases at V and 8 bases at J, with 13 bases between the two ends. The CDR3 length is 14 residues. Per the germline V gene, CDR1 is MGHDK and CDR2 is SYGVNS. The CDR3 DNA reads as TGTGCCAGCAGTGATGCTTTGAGAGTGGAAAAACTGTTTTTT. It translates to CASSDALRVEKLFF.

CDR3 region: CASRGTVTSLLETQYF. In DNA form, the CDR3 reads TGTGCCAGCAGGGGGACAGTAACTTCTCTTTTGGAGACCCAGTACTTC. This rearrangement joins TRBV6-6 to TRBJ2-5; TRBD1 matches 7 bases. The ends lost 6 bases at V and 5 bases at J; junction bases unmatched: 15. The CDR3 consists of 16 residues. Germline values: CDR1 MNHNY, CDR2 SVGAGI (reference sequence).

This chain connects TRBV6-5 to TRBJ1-4; no clear D. CDR1 and CDR2 (germline): MNHEY, SVGAGI. The CDR3 consists of 12 residues. V was shortened by 8 bases and J by 8 bases, with 12 bases between the two germline ends. In DNA, the CDR3 is TGTGCCAGCCGACTGAAAGGAGAAAAACTGTTTTTT. It specifies CASRLKGEKLFF.